A single sample is the source of the 26 T cell receptor beta chains below, sequenced in a study of radiation and T cells in renal cell carcinoma. Time point: baseline pretreatment blood. Treatment defined: 15 Gy SBRT to primary tumor, nephrectomy 4 weeks later. Assay: immunoSEQ multiplex PCR; the TCRdb copy retains only in-frame clones and omits some. The sample has about 49,000 clones, 65% to 90% seen once. The material was blood, obtained from a patient whose treatment included radiotherapy and nephrectomy. The receptor set was obtained from a woman in her seventies with renal cell carcinoma.

The gene calls are TRBV18 and TRBJ2-5; tentatively, D is TRBD2 (6 bases). Between the trimmed V and J ends, which lost 3 bases and 2 bases, there was a span of 16 bases. The germline gives CDR1 KGHSH, CDR2 LQKENI. The CDR3 consists of 16 residues. The CDR3 DNA reads as TGTGCCAGCTCACCGACCCAGCGGGTAACTCAAGAGACCCAGTACTTC. Translating it yields CASSPTQRVTQETQYF.

The rearrangement joins TRBV11-3 to TRBJ2-3; D unresolved. The V end lost 2 bases, the J end lost 3 bases, and 6 bases lay between the germline ends. Germline V lookup: CDR1 SGHNT, CDR2 YENEEA. The CDR3 extends over 13 amino acids. CDR3 in DNA: TGTGCCAGCAGCTTACACTCGACAGATACGCAGTATTTT. It translates to CASSLHSTDTQYF.

The chain recombines TRBV15 with TRBJ1-5; D possibly corresponds to TRBD1 (5 bases). Germline assignment: CDR1 LNHNV and CDR2 YYDKDF (reference sequence). Between the trimmed V and J ends, which lost 2 bases and 4 bases, there was a span of 18 bases. The CDR3 runs to 17 residues. This chain's CDR3 is CATSRTNPWDPNQPQHF. The CDR3 nucleotides are TGTGCCACCAGCAGAACCAATCCGTGGGACCCTAATCAGCCCCAGCATTTT.

This clone was seen a single time. The chain employs TRBV5-4 and TRBJ2-4, with a weak D call TRBD2 (6 bases). Germline V gene sequence: CDR1 SGHNT, CDR2 YYREEE (reference sequence). V was pared by 0 bases and J by 9 bases, with 28 bases between. The CDR3 is 19 amino acids. CDR3 DNA: TGTGCCAGCAGCTTGGTGGGGACGGGAGATAGACCCGGGGGTGGCATTCAGTACTTC. Protein product: CASSLVGTGDRPGGGIQYF.

This clone was observed a single time. This chain joins TRBV11-2 and TRBJ2-7, with D possibly TRBD2 on 5 matching bases. This CDR3 is built from 13 residues. V was shortened by 6 bases and J by 4 bases, with 13 bases between the two germline ends. The germline CDR1 and CDR2 sequences are SGHAT and FQNNGV. This chain's CDR3 is CASSLGIWYEQYF. CDR3 coding DNA: TGTGCCAGCAGTCTCGGGATATGGTACGAGCAGTACTTC.

This rearrangement joins TRBV15 to TRBJ2-5; TRBD2 matches at 7 bases. CDR1 is LNHNV and CDR2 is YYDKDF in the germline V gene (reference sequence). The V gene end was trimmed by 0 bases and the J gene end by 2 bases; junction bases not matched to a gene: 9. The CDR3 contains 17 residues. The CDR3 loop is CATSRDRGGMGQETQYF. The CDR3 DNA reads TGTGCCACCAGCAGAGATCGGGGAGGGATGGGTCAAGAGACCCAGTACTTC.

The CDR3 region is CASSPGTGDYNEQFF. In nucleotides, the CDR3 is TGTGCCAGCTCACCCGGGACAGGCGACTACAATGAGCAGTTCTTC. This chain joins TRBV18 and TRBJ2-1, with 8 bases aligning to TRBD1. Germline CDR1 is KGHSH and CDR2 is LQKENI. CDR3 size: 15 residues. Trimming took 3 bases from V and 3 from J; bases not matched to a gene: 4.

The chain uses TRBV6-5 and TRBJ2-7; D possibly corresponds to TRBD1 (7 bases). The germline V gene has CDR1 MNHEY and CDR2 SVGAGI. This CDR3 is built from 13 residues. V lost 4 bases and J lost 7, with 14 bases in between. The CDR3, as DNA: TGTGCCAGCAGTTCCACAGGGGCGGGGGAGCAGTACTTC. Its translation is CASSSTGAGEQYF.

V is TRBV11-1 and J is TRBJ1-1; 10 bases line up with TRBD1. Germline V gene sequence: CDR1 SGHAT, CDR2 FQDESV (reference sequence). The CDR3 contains 17 residues. Trimming cost V 2 bases and J 4 bases; bases outside gene matches: 10. Here the CDR3 DNA reads TGTGCCAGCAGCTTACCCCCTCCGGGACAGGGGAGCACTGAAGCTTTCTTT. This encodes CASSLPPPGQGSTEAFF.

The V and J genes are TRBV4-2 and TRBJ2-1, with TRBD2 matching over 9 bases. Germline loops: CDR1 LGHNA, CDR2 YNFKEQ. The CDR3 length is 15 residues. V lost 4 bases, J lost 5 bases, and 6 bases stayed unmatched. CDR3 nucleotide sequence: TGTGCCAGCAGCCCAAACGGCGGGAGGGACAATGAGCAGTTCTTC. It is translated as CASSPNGGRDNEQFF.

The rearrangement uses TRBV27 and TRBJ1-4; D is uncertain. V lost 5 bases and J lost 0, with 7 bases in between. This CDR3 is built from 14 residues. Germline V gene sequence: CDR1 MNHEY, CDR2 SMNVEV (reference sequence). This CDR3 reads CASSLSTTNEKLFF. As DNA, the CDR3 is TGTGCCAGCAGTCTTAGTACAACTAATGAAAAACTGTTTTTT.

This sequence joins TRBV6-1 and TRBJ1-5; 7 bases fit TRBD1. Trimming cost V 1 base and J 6 bases; bases outside gene matches: 15. The CDR3 totals 18 residues. Looked up from germline, CDR1 is MNHNS and CDR2 is SASEGT. The DNA of the CDR3 is TGTGCCAGCAGTGAAGACAGGGGTTATGGCCGTCTCGGTCAGCCCCAGCATTTT. This translates into CASSEDRGYGRLGQPQHF.

The chain is built from TRBV7-9 and TRBJ1-3; no definite D call. Germline-derived CDR1 and CDR2 are SEHNR and FQNEAQ (reference sequence). V lost 6 bases and J 4 bases, leaving 19 bases between the germline ends. The CDR3 has 16 amino acids. CDR3: CASSAPPGPGGNTIYF. The CDR3 region has the DNA TGTGCCAGCAGTGCTCCCCCCGGGCCTGGAGGAAACACCATATATTTT.

J is TRBJ2-7 and V is TRBV2, with 8 bases aligning to TRBD1. V lost 8 bases and J lost 2; bases outside the gene matches: 8. This CDR3 is built from 14 residues. The V gene's germline CDR1 is SNHLY and CDR2 FYNNEI. CDR3 nucleotides: TGTGCCAGCGGGATCGACAGGGGAACCTACGAGCAGTACTTC. This translates into CASGIDRGTYEQYF.

The chain is built from TRBV7-2 and TRBJ1-2; possibly TRBD1 for D (6 bases). Germline V gives CDR1 SGHTA, CDR2 FQGNSA. The CDR3 sequence is 15 residues long. V lost 1 base, J lost 7 bases, and 16 bases lay in between. In DNA form, the CDR3 reads TGTGCCAGCAGCTTAGGGTGGGGGCGTAATAGTGGCTACACCTTC. Translated, it gives CASSLGWGRNSGYTF.

This clone was observed a handful of times. This chain connects TRBV4-2 to TRBJ1-1, with TRBD1 matching 7 bases. Germline CDR1 reads LGHNA; CDR2 reads YNFKEQ. The CDR3 covers 16 residues. V was clipped by 3 bases and J by 5 bases; unmatched bases: 12. The CDR3 DNA follows: TGTGCCAGCAGCCAGACAGGAGGGGGCGCAGGGACTGAAGCTTTCTTT. This codes for CASSQTGGGAGTEAFF.

V gene TRBV15 combines with J gene TRBJ2-5, with unresolved D. The CDR3 spans 12 residues. Germline CDR1 and CDR2: LNHNV and YYDKDF (reference sequence). V lost 0 bases and J 5 bases, leaving 4 bases between the germline ends. As DNA, the CDR3 is TGTGCCACCAGCAGAGATCGGGAGACCCAGTACTTC. It codes for CATSRDRETQYF.

A few counts support this clone. The chain combines TRBV9 with TRBJ2-1, with 9 bases matching TRBD1. The CDR3 covers 16 residues. The V gene end was trimmed by 4 bases and the J gene end by 3 bases; junction bases not matched to a gene: 8. Per the germline V gene, CDR1 is SGDLS and CDR2 is YYNGEE. CDR3 region: CASSPRTGANYNEQFF. Here the CDR3 DNA reads TGTGCCAGCAGCCCCAGGACAGGGGCGAACTACAATGAGCAGTTCTTC. The full variable domain, its missing parts supplied by reference TRBV9 and TRBJ2-1, is DSGVTQTPKHLITATGQRVTLRCSPRSGDLSVYWYQQSLDQGLQFLIQYYNGEERAKGNILERFSAQQFPDLHSELNLSSLELGDSALYFCASSPRTGANYNEQFFGPGTRLTVL.

V gene TRBV19 combines with J gene TRBJ1-4; D perhaps matches TRBD1 (5 bases). Germline CDR1 reads LNHDA; CDR2 reads SQIVND (reference sequence). V was cut by 9 bases and J by 0 bases, with 20 bases left in between. This CDR3 is built from 17 residues. The DNA for the CDR3 is TGTGCCAGCGGGGCCCTTTCGTTAGGAACAACTAATGAAAAACTGTTTTTT. It codes for CASGALSLGTTNEKLFF. The variable domain in full, completed from reference TRBV19 and TRBJ1-4, reads DGGITQSPKYLFRKEGQNVTLSCEQNLNHDAMYWYRQDPGQGLRLIYYSQIVNDFQKGDIAEGYSVSREKKESFPLTVTSAQKNPTAFYLCASGALSLGTTNEKLFFGSGTQLSVL.

This clone occurred a few times. The rearrangement links TRBV6-1 to TRBJ2-5; unclear D gene. The CDR3 is made up of 14 amino acids. V was cut by 4 bases and J by 5 bases, with 14 bases left in between. CDR1 and CDR2 from the germline V gene are MNHNS and SASEGT. The CDR3 coding sequence is TGTGCCAGCAGTGGGCCTCCCGTGAAGGAGACCCAGTACTTC. Amino acids: CASSGPPVKETQYF.

This clone was seen a handful of times. The rearrangement joins TRBV6-5 to TRBJ2-7, with TRBD2 matching over 9 bases. The CDR3 is 15 residues long. Trimming at V came to 2 bases and at J to 1 base, leaving 3 bases not matched to a gene. Germline CDR1 MNHEY, CDR2 SVGAGI. The CDR3 loop is CASSYQRGASYEQYF. CDR3 coding DNA: TGTGCCAGCAGTTACCAGCGGGGGGCATCCTACGAGCAGTACTTC.

This rearrangement joins TRBV5-1 to TRBJ2-1, with a possible D match to TRBD1 (6 bases). Trimming removed 0 bases from V and 10 bases from J, with 11 bases in between. The CDR3 runs to 13 residues. Germline CDR1 and CDR2: SGHRS and YFSETQ. CDR3 sequence (DNA): TGCGCCAGCAGCTTGGTAGGGACACGGGAGCAGTTCTTC. Encoded protein: CASSLVGTREQFF.

J is TRBJ2-3 and V is TRBV5-1, with TRBD2 matching 7 bases. Germline loops: CDR1 SGHRS, CDR2 YFSETQ. The ends lost 4 bases at V and 4 bases at J; junction bases unmatched: 6. The CDR3 has 14 amino acids. CDR3 sequence reads: CASSTLAGADTQYF. The CDR3 DNA follows: TGCGCCAGCAGCACCTTAGCGGGCGCAGATACGCAGTATTTT.

The chain combines TRBV4-2 with TRBJ2-5, with 9 bases matching TRBD1. CDR3 length: 15 residues. CDR1 LGHNA and CDR2 YNFKEQ come from the germline V gene. The J segment lost 4 bases and the V segment lost 1 base, leaving 4 bases of the junction unmatched. The CDR3 sequence: CASSQGGQGSETQYF. CDR3 coding DNA: TGTGCCAGCAGCCAAGGCGGACAGGGGTCAGAGACCCAGTACTTC.

The rearrangement joins TRBV7-2 to TRBJ2-7, with D unresolved. The CDR3 has 16 residues. From germline, CDR1 is SGHTA and CDR2 FQGNSA. Trimming left V 5 bases short and J 2 bases short, with 19 bases between. The CDR3 DNA reads as TGTGCCAGCAGCCCCGTGGGTCTCCCAGGACCCTACGAGCAGTACTTC. Translation gives CASSPVGLPGPYEQYF. Complete variable domain (other parts from reference TRBV7-2 and TRBJ2-7): GAGVSQSPSNKVTEKGKDVELRCDPISGHTALYWYRQSLGQGLEFLIYFQGNSAPDKSGLPSDRFSAERTGGSVSTLTIQRTQQEDSAVYLCASSPVGLPGPYEQYFGPGTRLTVT.

The CDR3 DNA reads TGCGCCAGCAGCTGGCACCAGGTCCAGCGCGCGGGGGAGCAGTACTTC. It specifies CASSWHQVQRAGEQYF. V is TRBV5-1 and J is TRBJ2-7; possibly TRBD2 for D (6 bases). The germline gives CDR1 SGHRS, CDR2 YFSETQ. CDR3 length: 16 residues. With 3 bases removed from V and 7 bases from J, the gap between germline ends came to 23 bases.